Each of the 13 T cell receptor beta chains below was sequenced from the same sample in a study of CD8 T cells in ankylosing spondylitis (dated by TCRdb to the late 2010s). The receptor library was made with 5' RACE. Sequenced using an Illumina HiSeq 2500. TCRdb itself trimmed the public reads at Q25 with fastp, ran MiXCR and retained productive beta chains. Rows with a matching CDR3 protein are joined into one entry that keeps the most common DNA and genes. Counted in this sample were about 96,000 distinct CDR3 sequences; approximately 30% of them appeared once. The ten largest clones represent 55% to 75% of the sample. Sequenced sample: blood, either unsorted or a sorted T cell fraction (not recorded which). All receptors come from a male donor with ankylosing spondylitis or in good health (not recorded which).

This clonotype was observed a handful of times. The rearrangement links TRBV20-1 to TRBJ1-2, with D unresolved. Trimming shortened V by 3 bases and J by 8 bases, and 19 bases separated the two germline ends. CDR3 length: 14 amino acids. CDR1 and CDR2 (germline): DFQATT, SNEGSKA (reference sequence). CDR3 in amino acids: CSARDPGLSAGYTF. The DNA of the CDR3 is TGCAGTGCTAGGGATCCTGGGCTGAGTGCCGGCTACACCTTC.

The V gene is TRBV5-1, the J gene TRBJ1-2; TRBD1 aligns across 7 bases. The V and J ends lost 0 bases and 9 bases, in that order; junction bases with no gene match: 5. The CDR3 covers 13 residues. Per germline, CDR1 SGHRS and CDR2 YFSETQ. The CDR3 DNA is TGCGCCAGCAGCTTGGACAGGGGAGTAAGCTACACCTTC. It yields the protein CASSLDRGVSYTF.

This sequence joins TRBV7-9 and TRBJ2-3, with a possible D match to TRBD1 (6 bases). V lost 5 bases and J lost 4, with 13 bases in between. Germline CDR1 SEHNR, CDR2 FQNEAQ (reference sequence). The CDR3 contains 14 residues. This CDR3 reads CASSRRTVPDTQYF. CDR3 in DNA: TGTGCCAGCAGCCGTAGGACAGTCCCAGATACGCAGTATTTT.

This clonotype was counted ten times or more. The CDR3 coding sequence is TGCGCCAGCAGGTCTTTGGACAGGGGCGATGAGCAGTTCTTC. Protein product: CASRSLDRGDEQFF. The V gene is TRBV5-1, the J gene TRBJ2-1, with 9 nucleotides matching TRBD1. This CDR3 has 14 residues. Trimming cost V 5 bases and J 8 bases; bases outside gene matches: 8. Germline V CDR1 and CDR2: SGHRS, YFSETQ.

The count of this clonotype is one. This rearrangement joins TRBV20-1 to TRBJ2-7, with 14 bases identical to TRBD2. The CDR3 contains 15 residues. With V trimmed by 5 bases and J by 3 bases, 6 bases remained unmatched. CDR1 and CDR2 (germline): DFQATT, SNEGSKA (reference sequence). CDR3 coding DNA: TGCAGTGCTCGAAGACTAGCGGGGGGGTACTACGAGCAGTACTTC. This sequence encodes CSARRLAGGYYEQYF.

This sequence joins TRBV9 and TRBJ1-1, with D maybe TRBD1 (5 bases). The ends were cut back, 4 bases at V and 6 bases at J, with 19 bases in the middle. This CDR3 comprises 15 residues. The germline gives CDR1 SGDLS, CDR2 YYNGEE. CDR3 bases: TGTGCCAGCAGCCCTGGGGTCTTGAGGGGATCTGAAGCTTTCTTT. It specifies CASSPGVLRGSEAFF.

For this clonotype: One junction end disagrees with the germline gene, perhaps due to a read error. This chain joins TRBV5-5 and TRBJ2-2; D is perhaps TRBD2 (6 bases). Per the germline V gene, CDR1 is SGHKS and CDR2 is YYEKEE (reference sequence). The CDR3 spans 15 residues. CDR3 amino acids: CAISPGLGGTGELFF. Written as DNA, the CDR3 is TGTGCCATCAGCCCCGGACTGGGGGGCACCGGGGAGCTGTTTTTT.

DNA of the CDR3: TGTGCCATCAGTGATCGGACAGCTCAGCCCCAGCATTTT. This sequence encodes CAISDRTAQPQHF. This chain joins TRBV10-3 and TRBJ1-5; D may be TRBD1 (6 bases). The length of the CDR3 is 13 residues. From germline, CDR1 is ENHRY and CDR2 SYGVKD. Deletions cut 3 bases from V and 6 bases from J, with 9 bases between.

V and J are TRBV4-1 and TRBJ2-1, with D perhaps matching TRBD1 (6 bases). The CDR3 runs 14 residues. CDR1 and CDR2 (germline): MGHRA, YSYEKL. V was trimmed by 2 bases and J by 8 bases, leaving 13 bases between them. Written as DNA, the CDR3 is TGCGCCAGCAGCCAACCCAGAACAGGGCATGAGCAGTTCTTC. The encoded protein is CASSQPRTGHEQFF.

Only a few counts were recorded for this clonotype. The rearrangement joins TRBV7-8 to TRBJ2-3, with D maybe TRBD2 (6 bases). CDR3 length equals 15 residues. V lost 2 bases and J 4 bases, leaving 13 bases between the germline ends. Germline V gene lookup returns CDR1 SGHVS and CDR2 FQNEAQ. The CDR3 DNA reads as TGTGCCAGCAGCTTAAGGGACTCATCCCCAGATACGCAGTATTTT. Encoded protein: CASSLRDSSPDTQYF. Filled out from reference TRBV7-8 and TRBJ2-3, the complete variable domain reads GAGVSQSPRYKVAKRGQDVALRCDPISGHVSLFWYQQALGQGPEFLTYFQNEAQLDKSGLPSDRFFAERPEGSVSTLKIQRTQQEDSAVYLCASSLRDSSPDTQYFGPGTRLTVL.

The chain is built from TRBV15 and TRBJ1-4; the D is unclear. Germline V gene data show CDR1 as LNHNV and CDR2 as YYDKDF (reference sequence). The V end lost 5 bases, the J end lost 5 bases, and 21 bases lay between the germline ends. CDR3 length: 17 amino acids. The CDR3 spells CATSVSPGRVENEKLFF. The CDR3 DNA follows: TGTGCCACCAGCGTCTCCCCGGGGAGGGTTGAGAATGAAAAACTGTTTTTT. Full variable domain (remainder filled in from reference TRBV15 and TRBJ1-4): DAMVIQNPRYQVTQFGKPVTLSCSQTLNHNVMYWYQQKSSQAPKLLFHYYDKDFNNEADTPDNFQSRRPNTSFCFLDIRSPGLGDTAMYLCATSVSPGRVENEKLFFGSGTQLSVL.

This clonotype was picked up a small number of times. CDR3 DNA: TGTGCCAGCAGTTTTTCACGTAACTATGGCTACACCTTC. This translates into CASSFSRNYGYTF. The chain joins TRBV12-3 or TRBV12-4 to TRBJ1-2; no reliable D call. The CDR3 length is 13 residues. Trimming removed 3 bases from V and 1 base from J, with 6 bases in between.

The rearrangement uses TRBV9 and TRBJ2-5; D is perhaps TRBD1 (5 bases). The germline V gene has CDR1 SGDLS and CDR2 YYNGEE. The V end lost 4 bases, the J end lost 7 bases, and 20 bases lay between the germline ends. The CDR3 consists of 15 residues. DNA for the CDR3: TGTGCCAGCAGCCCCGGCGGCTTGCGCCAGGGGACCCAGTACTTC. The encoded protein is CASSPGGLRQGTQYF.